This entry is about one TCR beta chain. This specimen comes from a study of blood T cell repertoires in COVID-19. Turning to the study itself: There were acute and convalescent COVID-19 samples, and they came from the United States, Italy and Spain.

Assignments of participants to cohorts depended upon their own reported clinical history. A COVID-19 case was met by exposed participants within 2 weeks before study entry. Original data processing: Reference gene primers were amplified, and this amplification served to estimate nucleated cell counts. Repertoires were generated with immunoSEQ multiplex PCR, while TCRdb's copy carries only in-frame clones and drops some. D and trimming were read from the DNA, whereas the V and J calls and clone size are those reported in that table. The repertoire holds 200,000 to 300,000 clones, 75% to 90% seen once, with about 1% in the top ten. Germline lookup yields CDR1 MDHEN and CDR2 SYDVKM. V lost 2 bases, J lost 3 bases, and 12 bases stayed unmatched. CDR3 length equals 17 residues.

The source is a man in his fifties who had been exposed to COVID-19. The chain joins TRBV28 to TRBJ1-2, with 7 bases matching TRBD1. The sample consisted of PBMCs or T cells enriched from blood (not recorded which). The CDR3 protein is CASSLPILRGAHYGYTF. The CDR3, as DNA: TGTGCCAGCAGTTTACCTATTCTCAGGGGGGCGCACTATGGCTACACCTTC.